These T cell receptor beta chains were read from a single sample in a study of T-cell reconstitution after alpha-beta-depleted transplantation in children. TCRdb processed the PCR reads anew with MiXCR; each CDR3 protein has one entry. This table has hundreds of thousands of distinct CDR3 sequences, 9.5% to 15% appearing once. Sample: PBMCs from the stem cell graft donor, taken from the stem cell graft. The receptors stem from a human donor who donated a stem cell graft to a child with combined immunodeficiency. The CDR3 runs from the conserved cysteine through the conserved F or W. Fields, in order: D gene, J gene, V gene, clone size, CDR3 protein, CDR3 DNA. The D gene is left open where the match is weak. Clone size is given for some rows only: seen once, a few or many times, or a class if the clone is expanded.

d_gene: -; j_gene: TRBJ2-1; v_gene: TRBV9; abundance: many; CDR3aa: CASSDPVQGSYNEQFF; CDR3nt: TGTGCCAGCAGCGACCCAGTTCAGGGGTCCTACAATGAGCAGTTCTTC
d_gene: -; j_gene: TRBJ2-3; v_gene: TRBV3-1; abundance: few; CDR3aa: CASSQDQRTRQYF; CDR3nt: TGTGCCAGCAGCCAAGATCAGCGCACCAGGCAGTATTTT
d_gene: -; j_gene: TRBJ1-1; v_gene: TRBV24-1; abundance: few; CDR3aa: CATSDLTNTEAFF; CDR3nt: TGTGCCACCAGTGATTTAACGAACACTGAAGCTTTCTTT
d_gene: TRBD2; j_gene: TRBJ2-3; v_gene: TRBV27; abundance: few; CDR3aa: CASSLRGGSWQYF; CDR3nt: TGTGCCAGCAGTTTGCGGGGGGGGAGTTGGCAGTATTTT
d_gene: TRBD1; j_gene: TRBJ2-2; v_gene: TRBV12-3/TRBV12-4; abundance: few; CDR3aa: CASNPNYRGDTGELFF; CDR3nt: TGTGCCAGCAACCCTAACTACAGGGGTGACACCGGGGAGCTGTTTTTT
d_gene: TRBD2; j_gene: TRBJ2-2; v_gene: TRBV5-1; abundance: -; CDR3aa: CASSLDLAGGTGELFF; CDR3nt: TGCGCCAGCAGTTTGGATTTAGCGGGAGGCACCGGGGAGCTGTTTTTT
d_gene: -; j_gene: TRBJ1-5; v_gene: TRBV11-2; abundance: -; CDR3aa: CASSLFGGGNQPQHF; CDR3nt: TGTGCCAGCAGCTTATTTGGCGGAGGAAATCAGCCCCAGCATTTT
d_gene: -; j_gene: TRBJ2-7; v_gene: TRBV5-1; abundance: few; CDR3aa: CASSGRVSEQYF; CDR3nt: TGCGCCAGCAGCGGCAGGGTTTCCGAGCAGTACTTC
d_gene: -; j_gene: TRBJ1-1; v_gene: TRBV29-1; abundance: -; CDR3aa: CSVELQAMNTEAFF; CDR3nt: TGCAGCGTTGAGTTGCAGGCCATGAACACTGAAGCTTTCTTT
d_gene: TRBD2; j_gene: TRBJ2-3; v_gene: TRBV12-3/TRBV12-4; abundance: few; CDR3aa: CASSPRGGGADTQYF; CDR3nt: TGTGCCAGCAGTCCGAGGGGCGGGGGGGCAGATACGCAGTATTTT
d_gene: -; j_gene: TRBJ2-3; v_gene: TRBV7-2; abundance: few; CDR3aa: CASSLGRSHLVGQYF; CDR3nt: TGTGCCAGCAGCTTAGGGAGGTCCCACCTTGTTGGGCAGTATTTT